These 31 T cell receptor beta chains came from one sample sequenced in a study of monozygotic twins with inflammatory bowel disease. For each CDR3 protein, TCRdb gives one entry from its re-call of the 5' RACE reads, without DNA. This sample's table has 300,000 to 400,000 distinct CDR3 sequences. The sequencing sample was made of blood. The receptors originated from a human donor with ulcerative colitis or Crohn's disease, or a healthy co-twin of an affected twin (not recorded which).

The CDR3 here is CASSLEVAPATEAFF. This chain links TRBV11-2 with TRBJ1-1; TCRdb's assignment of TRBD1 cannot be checked, as there is no DNA. Looked up from germline, CDR1 is SGHAT and CDR2 is FQNNGV. This CDR3 comprises 15 residues.

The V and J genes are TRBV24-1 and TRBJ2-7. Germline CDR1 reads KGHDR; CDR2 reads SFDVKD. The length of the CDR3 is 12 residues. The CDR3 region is CATSFQTYEQYF.

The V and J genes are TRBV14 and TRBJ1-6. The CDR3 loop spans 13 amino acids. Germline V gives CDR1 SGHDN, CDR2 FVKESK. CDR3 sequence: CASSRGGTSPLHF.

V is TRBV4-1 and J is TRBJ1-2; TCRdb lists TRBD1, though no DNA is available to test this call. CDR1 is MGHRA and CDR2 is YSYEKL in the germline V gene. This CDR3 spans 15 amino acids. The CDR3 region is CASSQGQGYNYGYTF.

CDR3 sequence reads: CASSYSIEGARPTGELFF. The J gene is TRBJ2-2, the V gene TRBV6-5; absent DNA, TCRdb's TRBD1 call cannot be checked. There are 18 residues in the CDR3. CDR1 is MNHEY and CDR2 is SVGAGI in the germline V gene.

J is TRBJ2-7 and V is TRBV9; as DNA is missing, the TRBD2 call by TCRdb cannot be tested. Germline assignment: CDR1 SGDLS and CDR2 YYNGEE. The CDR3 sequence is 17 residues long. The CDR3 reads CASSAQVTSGVTYEQYF. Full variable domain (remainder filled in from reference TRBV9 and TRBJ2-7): DSGVTQTPKHLITATGQRVTLRCSPRSGDLSVYWYQQSLDQGLQFLIQYYNGEERAKGNILERFSAQQFPDLHSELNLSSLELGDSALYFCASSAQVTSGVTYEQYFGPGTRLTVT.

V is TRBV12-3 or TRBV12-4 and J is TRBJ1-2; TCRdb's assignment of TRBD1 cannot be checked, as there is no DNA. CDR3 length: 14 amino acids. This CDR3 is CASSPQSGEGGYTF.

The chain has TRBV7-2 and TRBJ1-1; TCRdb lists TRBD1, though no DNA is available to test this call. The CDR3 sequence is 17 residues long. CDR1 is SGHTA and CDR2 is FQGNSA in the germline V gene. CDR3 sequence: CASSTRTGGISGSEAFF.

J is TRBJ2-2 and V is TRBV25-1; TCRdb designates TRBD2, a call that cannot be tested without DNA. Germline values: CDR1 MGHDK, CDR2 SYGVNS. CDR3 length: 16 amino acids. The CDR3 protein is CASSVAGGLNTGELFF. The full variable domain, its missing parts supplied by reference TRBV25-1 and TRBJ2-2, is EADIYQTPRYLVIGTGKKITLECSQTMGHDKMYWYQQDPGMELHLIHYSYGVNSTEKGDLSSESTVSRIRTEHFPLTLESARPSHTSQYLCASSVAGGLNTGELFFGEGSRLTVL.

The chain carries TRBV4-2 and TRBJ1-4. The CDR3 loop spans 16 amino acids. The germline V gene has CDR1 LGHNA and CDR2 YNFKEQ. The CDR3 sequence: CASSQDPSGYNEKLFF.

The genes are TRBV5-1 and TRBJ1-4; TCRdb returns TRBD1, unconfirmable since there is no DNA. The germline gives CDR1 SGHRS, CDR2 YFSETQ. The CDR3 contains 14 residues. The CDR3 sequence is CASTRTGSDEKLFF. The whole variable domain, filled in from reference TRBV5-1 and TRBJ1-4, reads KAGVTQTPRYLIKTRGQQVTLSCSPISGHRSVSWYQQTPGQGLQFLFEYFSETQRNKGNFPGRFSGRQFSNSRSEMNVSTLELGDSALYLCASTRTGSDEKLFFGSGTQLSVL.

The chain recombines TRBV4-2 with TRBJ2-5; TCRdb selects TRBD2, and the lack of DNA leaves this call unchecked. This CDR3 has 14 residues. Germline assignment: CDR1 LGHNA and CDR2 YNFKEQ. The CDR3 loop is CASSQDGGSETQYF.

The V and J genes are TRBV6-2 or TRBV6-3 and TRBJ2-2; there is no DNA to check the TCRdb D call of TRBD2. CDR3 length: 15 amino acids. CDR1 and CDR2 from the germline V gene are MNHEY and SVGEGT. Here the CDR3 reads CASSYDIWETGELFF.

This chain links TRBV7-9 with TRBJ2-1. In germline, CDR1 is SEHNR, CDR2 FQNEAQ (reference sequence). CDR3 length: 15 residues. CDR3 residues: CASSFRHQTYNEQFF.

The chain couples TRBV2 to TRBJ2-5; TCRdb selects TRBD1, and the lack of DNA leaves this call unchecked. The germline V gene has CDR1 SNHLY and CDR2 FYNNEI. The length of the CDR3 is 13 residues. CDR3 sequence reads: CASSSREGETQYF.

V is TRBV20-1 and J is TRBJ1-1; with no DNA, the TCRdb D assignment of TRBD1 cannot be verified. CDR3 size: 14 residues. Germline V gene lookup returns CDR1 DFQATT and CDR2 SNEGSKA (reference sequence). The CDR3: CSARTGGGNTEAFF.

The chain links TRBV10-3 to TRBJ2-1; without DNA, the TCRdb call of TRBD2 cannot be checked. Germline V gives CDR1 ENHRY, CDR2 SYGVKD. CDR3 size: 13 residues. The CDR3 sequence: CAISADAGNEQFF.

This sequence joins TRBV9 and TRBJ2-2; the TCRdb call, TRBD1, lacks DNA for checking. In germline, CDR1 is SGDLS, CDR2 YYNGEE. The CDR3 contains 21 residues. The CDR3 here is CASSAPIQDRVRGANTGELFF.

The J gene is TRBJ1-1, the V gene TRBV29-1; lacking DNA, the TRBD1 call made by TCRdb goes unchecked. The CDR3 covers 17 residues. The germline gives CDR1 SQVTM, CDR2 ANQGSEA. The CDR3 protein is CSVDQDRGLLKNTEAFF. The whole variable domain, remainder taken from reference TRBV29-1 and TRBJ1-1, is SAVISQKPSRDICQRGTSLTIQCQVDSQVTMMFWYRQQPGQSLTLIATANQGSEATYESGFVIDKFPISRPNLTFSTLTVSNMSPEDSSIYLCSVDQDRGLLKNTEAFFGQGTRLTVV.

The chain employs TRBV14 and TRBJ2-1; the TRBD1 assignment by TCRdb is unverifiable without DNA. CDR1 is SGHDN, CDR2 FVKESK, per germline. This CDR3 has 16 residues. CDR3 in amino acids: CASSQFRDRITSEQFF.

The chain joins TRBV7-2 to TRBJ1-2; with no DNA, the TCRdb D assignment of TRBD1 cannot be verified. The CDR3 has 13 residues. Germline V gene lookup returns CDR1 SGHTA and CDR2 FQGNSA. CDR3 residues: CASSRTGEGGYTF.

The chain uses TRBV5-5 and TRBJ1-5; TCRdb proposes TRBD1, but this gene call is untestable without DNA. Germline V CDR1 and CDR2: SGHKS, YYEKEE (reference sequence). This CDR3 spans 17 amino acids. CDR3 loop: CASSLGTGAKLNQPQHF.

CDR3: CASSAVPGQGNGYTF. The chain carries TRBV6-1 and TRBJ1-2; with no DNA, the TCRdb D assignment of TRBD1 cannot be verified. The CDR3 loop spans 15 amino acids. Germline lookup yields CDR1 MNHNS and CDR2 SASEGT.

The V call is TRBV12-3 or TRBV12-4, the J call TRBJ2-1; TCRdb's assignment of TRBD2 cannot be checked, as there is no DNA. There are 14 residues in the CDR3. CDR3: CASSFRDLYNEQFF.

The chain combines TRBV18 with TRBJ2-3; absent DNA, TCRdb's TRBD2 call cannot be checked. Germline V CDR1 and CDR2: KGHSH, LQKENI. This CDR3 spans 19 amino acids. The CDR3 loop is CASSPGLAGGIGRTDTQYF.

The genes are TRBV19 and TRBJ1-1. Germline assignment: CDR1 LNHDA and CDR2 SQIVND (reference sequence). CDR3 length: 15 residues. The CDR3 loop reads CASSVIHPLNTEAFF.

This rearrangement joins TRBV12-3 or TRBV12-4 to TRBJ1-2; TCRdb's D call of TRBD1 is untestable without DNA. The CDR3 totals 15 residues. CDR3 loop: CASSPPTGMNYGYTF.

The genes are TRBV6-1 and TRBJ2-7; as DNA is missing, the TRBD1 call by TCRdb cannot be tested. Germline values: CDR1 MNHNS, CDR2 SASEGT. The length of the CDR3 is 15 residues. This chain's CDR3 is CASRGPGQAAYEQYF.

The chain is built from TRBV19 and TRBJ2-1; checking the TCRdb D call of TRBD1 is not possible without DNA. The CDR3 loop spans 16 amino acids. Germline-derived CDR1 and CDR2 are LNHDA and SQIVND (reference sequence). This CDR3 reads CASSAERGQGIDEQFF.

CDR3 sequence: CASSLGDYQETQYF. The V gene is TRBV5-4, the J gene TRBJ2-5; the D call from TCRdb, TRBD1, cannot be confirmed without DNA. This CDR3 is 14 amino acids long. Germline CDR1 is SGHNT and CDR2 is YYREEE (reference sequence).

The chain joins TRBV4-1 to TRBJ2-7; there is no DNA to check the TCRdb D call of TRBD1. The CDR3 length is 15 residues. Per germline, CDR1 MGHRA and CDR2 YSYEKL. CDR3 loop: CASSQYRDGSYEQYF.